This TCR beta chain stems from a study of blood T cell repertoires in COVID-19. Using immunoSEQ multiplex PCR, the repertoire was profiled, and TCRdb retains in-frame clones only, with some absent. The data show some 83,000 clones, about four fifths seen once. Looked up from germline, CDR1 is LNHDA and CDR2 is SQIVND (reference sequence). The CDR3 has 14 amino acids. Trimming cost V 8 bases and J 3 bases; bases outside gene matches: 5. The V gene is TRBV19, the J gene TRBJ1-5; TRBD1 matches 9 bases. The sequenced sample consisted of peripheral blood. The clonotype was recovered from a man aged 50 to 60 with acute or convalescent COVID-19. The CDR3 DNA reads as TGTGCCAGTGTGGGACAGGGCATCAATCAGCCCCAGCATTTT. Translation gives CASVGQGINQPQHF.